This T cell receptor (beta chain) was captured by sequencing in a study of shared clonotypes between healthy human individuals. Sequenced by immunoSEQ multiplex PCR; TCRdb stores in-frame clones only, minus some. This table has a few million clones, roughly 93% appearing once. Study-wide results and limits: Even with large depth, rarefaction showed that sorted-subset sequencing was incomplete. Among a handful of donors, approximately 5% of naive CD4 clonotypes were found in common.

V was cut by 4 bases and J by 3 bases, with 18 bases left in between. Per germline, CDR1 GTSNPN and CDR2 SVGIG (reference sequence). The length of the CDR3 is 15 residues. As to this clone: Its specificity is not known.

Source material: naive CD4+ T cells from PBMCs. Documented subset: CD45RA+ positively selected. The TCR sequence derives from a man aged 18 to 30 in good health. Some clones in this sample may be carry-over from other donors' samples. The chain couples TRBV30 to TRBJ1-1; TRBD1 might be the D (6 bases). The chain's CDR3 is CAWKQPGTSHTEAFF. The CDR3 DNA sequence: TGTGCCTGGAAACAACCCGGGACATCACACACTGAAGCTTTCTTT.